Each of the 22 T cell receptor beta chains below was sequenced from the same sample in a study of blood T cell repertoires in COVID-19. Measured with immunoSEQ multiplex PCR; TCRdb has only the in-frame clones, and not every one. This table has roughly 280,000 clones, roughly nine tenths appearing once. Sequenced: peripheral blood. These TCRs come from a man younger than 35 with active or convalescent COVID-19.

This chain uses TRBV7-9 with TRBJ1-6, with D possibly matching TRBD1 (6 bases). CDR1 and CDR2 from the germline V gene are SEHNR and FQNEAQ (reference sequence). The CDR3 spans 16 residues. Trimming stripped 4 bases from V and 2 bases from J, with 12 bases between. CDR3 coding DNA: TGTGCCAGCAGCTCACAGGGTTTCGCCTATAATTCACCCCTCCACTTT. It specifies CASSSQGFAYNSPLHF.

The sample holds a few counts of this clone. This rearrangement joins TRBV10-2 to TRBJ1-6; 7 positions agree with TRBD1. The germline CDR1 and CDR2 sequences are WSHSY and SAAADI. CDR3 length: 15 amino acids. The ends lost 8 bases at V and 3 bases at J; junction bases unmatched: 7. CDR3 nucleotide sequence: TGCGCCAGCCGCGCCCGGGACAGCTATAATTCACCCCTCCACTTT. It is translated as CASRARDSYNSPLHF.

The J gene is TRBJ2-5, the V gene TRBV11-2; TRBD1 aligns across 7 bases. The CDR3 is made up of 15 amino acids. Germline lookup yields CDR1 SGHAT and CDR2 FQNNGV. V lost 5 bases, J lost 4 bases, and 10 bases stayed unmatched. The CDR3 region has the DNA TGTGCCAGCAGCCATCGACAGGGATCGGTAGAGACCCAGTACTTC. As protein: CASSHRQGSVETQYF.

This chain links TRBV7-9 with TRBJ1-3; D may be TRBD1 (5 bases). This CDR3 spans 17 amino acids. Germline V gene data show CDR1 as SEHNR and CDR2 as FQNEAQ (reference sequence). V was trimmed by 3 bases and J by 0 bases, leaving 15 bases between them. CDR3 amino acids: CASSFVYSRDSGNTIYF. The CDR3 coding sequence is TGTGCCAGCAGCTTTGTTTATAGCAGGGACTCTGGAAACACCATATATTTT.

The V gene is TRBV2, the J gene TRBJ2-5; D remains ambiguous. Trimming removed 7 bases from V and 0 bases from J, with 6 bases in between. The CDR3 length is 12 residues. The germline gives CDR1 SNHLY, CDR2 FYNNEI. The CDR3 reads CASNQNQETQYF. The CDR3 coding sequence is TGTGCCAGCAACCAGAACCAAGAGACCCAGTACTTC.

The CDR3 reads CASSPGYEQYF. The CDR3 region has the DNA TGTGCCAGTAGTCCCGGCTACGAGCAGTACTTC. The chain couples TRBV19 to TRBJ2-7, with D uncertain. Per the germline V gene, CDR1 is LNHDA and CDR2 is SQIVND (reference sequence). Trimming took off 5 bases at V and 3 bases at J, with 5 bases between the two ends. The CDR3 is 11 amino acids.

The gene calls are TRBV7-3 and TRBJ1-1; D remains ambiguous. V lost 4 bases to trimming and J lost 6 bases, with 24 bases between them. Germline values: CDR1 SGHTA, CDR2 FQGTGA. The CDR3 runs 17 residues. Written as DNA, the CDR3 is TGTGCCAGCAGCTCTTACGCCCTAACCGTAGTTTCGCCTGAAGCTTTCTTT. It encodes CASSSYALTVVSPEAFF.

The chain has TRBV30 and TRBJ1-3; D unresolved. This CDR3 spans 14 amino acids. The V end was cut by 0 bases, the J end by 0 bases, with 6 bases between. Germline values: CDR1 GTSNPN, CDR2 SVGIG (reference sequence). CDR3 bases: TGTGCCTGGAGTGTGTCTGTCTCTGGAAACACCATATATTTT. This gives the protein CAWSVSVSGNTIYF.

The chain couples TRBV24-1 to TRBJ1-2; possibly TRBD1 for D (6 bases). V lost 5 bases, J lost 8 bases, and 11 bases lay in between. This CDR3 region has 12 residues. Germline V CDR1 and CDR2: KGHDR, SFDVKD. The chain's CDR3 is CATSARTAGYTF. The CDR3 nucleotides read TGTGCCACCAGTGCTCGGACAGCGGGCTACACCTTC.

The chain employs TRBV4-2 and TRBJ2-1; the match to TRBD2 covers 10 bases. Germline V lookup: CDR1 LGHNA, CDR2 YNFKEQ. V was clipped by 0 bases and J by 3 bases; unmatched bases: 5. This CDR3 contains 17 residues. The CDR3 sequence is CASSQEAGLAIYNEQFF. CDR3 coding DNA: TGTGCCAGCAGCCAAGAGGCGGGACTAGCGATCTACAATGAGCAGTTCTTC.

The gene calls are TRBV3-1 (or the pseudogene TRBV3-2) and TRBJ2-3; TRBD1 matches at 9 bases. This CDR3 contains 15 residues. With V trimmed by 4 bases and J by 2 bases, 4 bases remained unmatched. Germline V CDR1 and CDR2: LGHDT, YNNKEL (reference sequence). The CDR3 region is CASSPGQGPTDTQYF. The CDR3 region has the DNA TGTGCCAGCAGCCCGGGACAGGGACCCACAGATACGCAGTATTTT.

The rearrangement uses TRBV23-1 and TRBJ2-7; a possible D gene is TRBD1 (5 bases). TRBV23-1 is an open reading frame, and its role is uncertain. This CDR3 region has 15 residues. Trimming left V 0 bases short and J 2 bases short, with 11 bases between. The CDR3 here is CASSQSPRDTYEQYF. The CDR3 DNA follows: TGCGCCAGCAGTCAATCACCCAGGGATACCTACGAGCAGTACTTC.

This sequence joins TRBV28 and TRBJ1-2, with 7 bases identical to TRBD1. Germline lookup yields CDR1 MDHEN and CDR2 SYDVKM. V was clipped by 4 bases and J by 3 bases; unmatched bases: 2. The length of the CDR3 is 13 residues. CDR3 loop: CASSWGQYYGYTF. DNA of the CDR3: TGTGCCAGCAGTTGGGGACAGTACTATGGCTACACCTTC.

In this sample, this clone turned up a few times. The chain has TRBV5-6 and TRBJ2-2; possibly TRBD1 for D (5 bases). V lost 5 bases and J lost 2, with 13 bases in between. The CDR3 contains 15 residues. Germline CDR1 is SGHDT and CDR2 is YYEEEE. In DNA form, the CDR3 reads TGTGCCAGCAGGGGGCGTGGCTTTAACACCGGGGAGCTGTTTTTT. It specifies CASRGRGFNTGELFF.

Comment on this clone: Additional DNA sequences in this sample encode the identical CDR3. The V and J genes are TRBV13 and TRBJ2-7, with D perhaps TRBD2 (6 bases). Germline values: CDR1 PRHDT, CDR2 FYEKMQ (reference sequence). The CDR3 length is 15 residues. Trimming removed 1 base from V and 5 bases from J, with 15 bases in between. The DNA for the CDR3 is TGTGCCAGCAGCTTAGCCGGGAGCTTAATGGACGAGCAGTACTTC. Translated: CASSLAGSLMDEQYF.

The gene calls are TRBV6-1 and TRBJ1-2, with 9 bases that match TRBD1. V lost 0 bases, J lost 4 bases, and 3 bases stayed unmatched. The length of the CDR3 is 15 residues. CDR1 is MNHNS and CDR2 is SASEGT in the germline V gene. Here the CDR3 DNA reads TGTGCCAGCAGTGAAGCGGGACAGGGACGCTATGGCTACACCTTC. Protein product: CASSEAGQGRYGYTF.

The rearrangement links TRBV11-2 to TRBJ2-1; 12 bases are a match to TRBD2. Per germline, CDR1 SGHAT and CDR2 FQNNGV. The CDR3 covers 15 residues. V gave up 3 bases and J gave up 7 bases; unmatched junction bases: 4. The CDR3 DNA reads TGTGCCAGCAGCTTTCTAGCGGGAGGGCCAAATGAGCAGTTCTTC. Residues: CASSFLAGGPNEQFF.

The V call is TRBV7-9, the J call TRBJ2-1, with D perhaps matching TRBD2 (6 bases). The CDR3 spans 17 residues. From germline, CDR1 is SEHNR and CDR2 FQNEAQ (reference sequence). Trimming removed 5 bases at V and 0 bases at J, with 17 bases between. The CDR3 loop reads CASSAFLARSSYNEQFF. The DNA for the CDR3 is TGTGCCAGCAGCGCCTTCCTAGCGAGGAGCTCCTACAATGAGCAGTTCTTC. The full variable domain, rest sourced from reference TRBV7-9 and TRBJ2-1, is DTGVSQNPRHKITKRGQNVTFRCDPISEHNRLYWYRQTLGQGPEFLTYFQNEAQLEKSRLLSDRFSAERPKGSFSTLEIQRTEQGDSAMYLCASSAFLARSSYNEQFFGPGTRLTVL.

J is TRBJ2-7 and V is TRBV6-5; D perhaps matches TRBD2 (5 bases). Germline V gives CDR1 MNHEY, CDR2 SVGAGI. The CDR3 covers 14 residues. Trimming shortened V by 2 bases and J by 2 bases, and 10 bases separated the two germline ends. For the CDR3, the DNA is TGTGCCAGCAGTTACGGAGGTGACCCCTACGAGCAGTACTTC. Translation gives CASSYGGDPYEQYF.

This clone was seen a single time. V gene TRBV9 combines with J gene TRBJ1-1; D call uncertain. V lost 3 bases and J lost 1, with 13 bases in between. The length of the CDR3 is 15 residues. Germline CDR1 is SGDLS and CDR2 is YYNGEE. CDR3: CASSALSTGNTEAFF. CDR3 bases: TGTGCCAGCAGCGCTCTTTCTACTGGGAACACTGAAGCTTTCTTT.

The chain employs TRBV18 and TRBJ2-2; D possibly corresponds to TRBD1 (5 bases). The CDR3 length is 16 residues. CDR1 KGHSH and CDR2 LQKENI come from the germline V gene. Deletions cut 3 bases from V and 1 base from J, with 12 bases between. In nucleotides, the CDR3 is TGTGCCAGCTCACCTAACCAGGGCGAGAACACCGGGGAGCTGTTTTTT. Its protein is CASSPNQGENTGELFF.

There are a few counts of this clone. V and J are TRBV4-2 and TRBJ1-1; D is uncertain. Germline V lookup: CDR1 LGHNA, CDR2 YNFKEQ. The CDR3 contains 14 residues. V shed 1 base and J shed 3 bases, with 9 bases lying between them. CDR3: CASSQVTADTEAFF. Written as DNA, the CDR3 is TGTGCCAGCAGCCAAGTAACAGCGGACACTGAAGCTTTCTTT.